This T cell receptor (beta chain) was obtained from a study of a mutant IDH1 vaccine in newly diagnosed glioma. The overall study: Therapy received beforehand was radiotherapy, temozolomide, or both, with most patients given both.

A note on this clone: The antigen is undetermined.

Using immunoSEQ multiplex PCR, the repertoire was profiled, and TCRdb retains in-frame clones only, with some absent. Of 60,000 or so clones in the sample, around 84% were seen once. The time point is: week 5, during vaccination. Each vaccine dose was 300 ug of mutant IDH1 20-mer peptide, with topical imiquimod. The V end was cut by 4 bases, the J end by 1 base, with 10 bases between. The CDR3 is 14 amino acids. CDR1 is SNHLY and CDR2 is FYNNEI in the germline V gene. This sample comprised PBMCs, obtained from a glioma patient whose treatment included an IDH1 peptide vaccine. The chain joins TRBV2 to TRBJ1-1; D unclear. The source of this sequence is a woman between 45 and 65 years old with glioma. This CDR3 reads CASSVSRWNTEAFF. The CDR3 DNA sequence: TGTGCCAGCAGTGTTTCCAGATGGAACACTGAAGCTTTCTTT.